This is a list of T cell receptor beta chains from one sample in a study of blood T cell repertoires in COVID-19. Sequencing used immunoSEQ multiplex PCR; TCRdb keeps in-frame clones, though not all of them. The table includes a few hundred thousand clones, about 90% detected once. Sequenced: PBMCs or T cells enriched from blood (not recorded which). The receptors were gathered from a woman in her thirties who had recovered from COVID-19. Each CDR3 is given with its conserved first and last residue. A D gene is named only where the DNA matches it firmly. Expanded clones get a size class; other rows say once, few or many, or leave the size out.

j_gene	abundance	d_gene	v_gene	CDR3nt	CDR3aa
TRBJ1-6	.	TRBD1	TRBV11-2	TGTGCCAGCAGCCCCAGAGGGACAGCATATTCACCCCTCCACTTT	CASSPRGTAYSPLHF
TRBJ2-2	.	TRBD1	TRBV6-6	TGTGCCAGCCGGGGACAGGGGAACACCGGGGAGCTGTTTTTT	CASRGQGNTGELFF
TRBJ1-6	few	TRBD1	TRBV27	TGTGCCAGCAGTTCCCCGACAGGGGATAATTCACCCCTCCACTTT	CASSSPTGDNSPLHF
TRBJ1-4	.	.	TRBV7-9	TGTGCCAGCAGCCCCGCCGGTCCGGAGAAAAAACTGTTTTTT	CASSPAGPEKKLFF
TRBJ2-1	.	TRBD1	TRBV14	TGTGCCAGCAGCCAAGGGTGGGACAGGGTTGTGGGTGAGCAGTTCTTC	CASSQGWDRVVGEQFF
TRBJ1-6	.	.	TRBV18	TGTGCCAGCTCACCACGGTCCTTAAGGGGGTCGCCCCTCCACTTT	CASSPRSLRGSPLHF
TRBJ2-7	few	TRBD2	TRBV4-1	TGCGCCAGCAGCAAGGAAGGACTAGCGGCTTTTTACGAGCAGTACTTC	CASSKEGLAAFYEQYF
TRBJ2-7	.	TRBD1	TRBV11-2	TGTGCCAGCAGCCCTGACAGGGGTATCAACGAGCAGTACTTC	CASSPDRGINEQYF
TRBJ2-5	.	.	TRBV18	TGTGCCAGCTCACCGAACAACGAAGAGACCCAGTACTTC	CASSPNNEETQYF
TRBJ2-3	.	TRBD1	TRBV2	TGTGCCAGCAGTGGACAGGGGGCCACAGATACGCAGTATTTT	CASSGQGATDTQYF
TRBJ2-3	.	.	TRBV24-1	TGTGCCACCAGTGATGTGCAGGGCCCAGATACGCAGTATTTT	CATSDVQGPDTQYF
TRBJ1-4	.	TRBD1	TRBV7-9	TGTGCCAGCAGCTTAAGAGGACAGGGTTATGAAAAACTGTTTTTT	CASSLRGQGYEKLFF
TRBJ2-1	.	.	TRBV9	TGTGCCAGCAGCGTAGGGTCGGCGTTGGCGGGCTCCTACAATGAGCAGTTCTTC	CASSVGSALAGSYNEQFF
TRBJ2-1	.	.	TRBV18	TGTGCCAGCTCACCTACTTTCACGTACAATGAGCAGTTCTTC	CASSPTFTYNEQFF
TRBJ1-6	few	.	TRBV5-4	TGTGCCAGCAGCTTGGAGCGGGATTCACCCCTCCACTTT	CASSLERDSPLHF
TRBJ2-3	few	TRBD1	TRBV7-2	TGTGCCAGCAGCTGGGGACAGGGGCTCACAGATACGCAGTATTTT	CASSWGQGLTDTQYF
TRBJ1-2	.	.	TRBV3-1/TRBV3-2	TGTGCCAGCAGCCAAGATCCCTCGGGGGGATTCGGCTACACCTTC	CASSQDPSGGFGYTF
TRBJ1-2	once	.	TRBV19	TGTGCCAGTAGTACCCAATGGACAGCCAACTATGGCTACACCTTC	CASSTQWTANYGYTF
TRBJ1-1	.	.	TRBV9	TGTGCCAGCAGCGTAGATCGGGGAGCTGAAGCTTTCTTT	CASSVDRGAEAFF
TRBJ2-1	.	TRBD2	TRBV27	TGTGCCAGCGCTAGCGGGGGGGCTTACAATGAGCAGTTCTTC	CASASGGAYNEQFF
TRBJ2-3	.	TRBD2	TRBV19	TGTGCCAGCCAACTAGCGGGGAGCACAGATACGCAGTATTTT	CASQLAGSTDTQYF
TRBJ1-3	.	TRBD1	TRBV18	TGTGCCAGCTCACCTACAGGGGATGGAAACACCATATATTTT	CASSPTGDGNTIYF
TRBJ2-2	.	.	TRBV29-1	TGCAGCGTTCGGAGCAACACCGGGGAGCTGTTTTTT	CSVRSNTGELFF
TRBJ1-6	few	TRBD1	TRBV7-8	TGTGCCAGCAGTTGGGGGACAGGGAATAATTCACCCCTCCACTTT	CASSWGTGNNSPLHF
TRBJ2-5	.	TRBD2	TRBV3-1/TRBV3-2	TGTGCCACCCGAGACGGGGGGGGCCGTCAAAGTCCCAACGGATTGGAGACCCAGTACTTC	CATRDGGGRQSPNGLETQYF
TRBJ1-6	.	TRBD1	TRBV19	TGTGCCAGTCGAGGGAGGACAGGGCGGAATTCACCCCTCCACTTT	CASRGRTGRNSPLHF
TRBJ2-2	.	.	TRBV6-6	TGTGCCAGCAGCGGCCAGGATAGTAAGAACACCGGGGAGCTGTTTTTT	CASSGQDSKNTGELFF